The next 20 T cell receptor beta chains were all read from a single sample in a study of somatic mutations in cytotoxic T cells in rheumatoid arthritis. Here immunoSEQ multiplex PCR was the method, and the copy in TCRdb shows in-frame clones only, minus some. The repertoire holds 15,000 to 20,000 clones, 70% to 80% seen once, with approximately 4.6% in the top ten. The specimen sequenced was CD8+ T cells sorted from blood. The receptors derive from an adult with rheumatoid arthritis.

The V and J genes are TRBV30 and TRBJ2-7, with D tentatively TRBD1 (6 bases). The V end was cut by 0 bases, the J end by 1 base, with 7 bases between. Germline V lookup: CDR1 GTSNPN, CDR2 SVGIG (reference sequence). The CDR3 has 13 amino acids. The CDR3 spells CAWSVGQSYEQYF. Written as DNA, the CDR3 is TGTGCCTGGAGTGTAGGACAGTCCTACGAGCAGTACTTC.

This clone was seen a few times. J is TRBJ2-7 and V is TRBV10-1; TRBD1 matches 8 bases. Germline V gene lookup returns CDR1 WNHNN and CDR2 SYGVQD (reference sequence). This CDR3 region has 13 residues. With V trimmed by 9 bases and J by 0 bases, 4 bases remained unmatched. The DNA for the CDR3 is TGCGCCAGAAGACAGGGGAGCTCCTACGAGCAGTACTTC. Its protein product is CARRQGSSYEQYF.

The rearrangement links TRBV7-6 to TRBJ2-5; D perhaps matches TRBD1 (6 bases). The length of the CDR3 is 19 residues. Germline CDR1 and CDR2: SGHVS and FNYEAQ. Trimming took off 4 bases at V and 3 bases at J, with 27 bases between the two ends. In DNA form, the CDR3 reads TGTGCCAGCAGCTCCTCCCCTCCAGCTCTTGGGGGCCCGGAAGAGACCCAGTACTTC. Encoded protein: CASSSSPPALGGPEETQYF.

The V and J genes are TRBV6-5 and TRBJ2-5; D not resolved. V lost 2 bases and J 1 base, leaving 8 bases between the germline ends. CDR1 is MNHEY, CDR2 SVGAGI, per germline. The CDR3 totals 14 residues. For the CDR3, the DNA is TGTGCCAGCAGTTACGAGCCGGTCCAAGAGACCCAGTACTTC. Its protein product is CASSYEPVQETQYF.

The chain recombines TRBV23-1 with TRBJ2-1; D may correspond to TRBD1 or TRBD2 (5 bases each). TRBV23-1 is recorded as an ORF, its role being uncertain. Trimming removed 1 base from V and 9 bases from J, with 16 bases in between. The CDR3 totals 15 residues. The chain's CDR3 is CASSQWAPGAGEQFF. For the CDR3, the DNA is TGCGCCAGCAGTCAATGGGCCCCCGGGGCGGGTGAGCAGTTCTTC.

For the CDR3, the DNA is TGTGCCAGCTCTCCTCCTGACCGGGGCCTAACTAACTATGGCTACACCTTC. Translation gives CASSPPDRGLTNYGYTF. The chain couples TRBV18 to TRBJ1-2; perhaps TRBD1 as D (5 bases). Deletions cut 6 bases from V and 0 bases from J, with 20 bases between. CDR1 and CDR2 (germline): KGHSH, LQKENI. This CDR3 contains 17 residues.

The chain joins TRBV4-2 to TRBJ2-1, with 10 bases aligning to TRBD1. This CDR3 is 14 amino acids long. Trimming cost V 5 bases and J 8 bases; bases outside gene matches: 6. Germline V gene sequence: CDR1 LGHNA, CDR2 YNFKEQ. CDR3 protein: CASSSRTGGDEQFF. CDR3 bases: TGTGCCAGCAGCTCCCGGACAGGGGGAGATGAGCAGTTCTTC.

This sequence joins TRBV14 and TRBJ2-3; 7 bases fit TRBD1. Germline-derived CDR1 and CDR2 are SGHDN and FVKESK. The CDR3 is 16 amino acids. Losses at the gene ends were 5 bases for V and 3 bases for J; bases not matched to a gene: 11. The DNA for the CDR3 is TGTGCCAGCAGCAACCGACAGGGACCCCTTACAGATACGCAGTATTTT. Its translation is CASSNRQGPLTDTQYF.

The gene calls are TRBV7-9 and TRBJ1-1; D gene unclear. Germline lookup yields CDR1 SEHNR and CDR2 FQNEAQ (reference sequence). The CDR3 totals 14 residues. Trimming stripped 4 bases from V and 0 bases from J, with 9 bases between. The CDR3 DNA reads TGTGCCAGCAGCTCACAGCTGATGAACACTGAAGCTTTCTTT. This gives the protein CASSSQLMNTEAFF.

In the case of this clone: The sample carries other DNA sequences with the same CDR3. The rearrangement uses TRBV11-2 and TRBJ2-7, with a tentative D call TRBD2 (6 bases). Trimming left V 3 bases short and J 0 bases short, with 6 bases between. This CDR3 has 13 amino acids. Germline V gene data show CDR1 as SGHAT and CDR2 as FQNNGV. This CDR3 reads CASSFGSSYEQYF. The CDR3 nucleotides read TGTGCCAGCAGCTTCGGGAGCTCCTACGAGCAGTACTTC.

The V and J genes are TRBV13 and TRBJ1-1; 7 positions agree with TRBD1. CDR3 length: 15 residues. Per the germline V gene, CDR1 is PRHDT and CDR2 is FYEKMQ (reference sequence). Trimming removed 4 bases from V and 4 bases from J; junction bases left unmatched: 9. CDR3 coding DNA: TGTGCCAGCAGCTGGAGGGCCAGGGGGGGCACTGAAGCTTTCTTT. Its translation: CASSWRARGGTEAFF.

The chain has TRBV7-9 and TRBJ2-7; D is possibly TRBD2 (6 bases). Per the germline V gene, CDR1 is SEHNR and CDR2 is FQNEAQ (reference sequence). V dropped 6 bases and J dropped 4 bases, with 10 bases sitting between them. This CDR3 contains 12 residues. The CDR3 DNA follows: TGTGCCAGCAGTTGGGACTCGTACGAGCAGTACTTC. Translated, it gives CASSWDSYEQYF.

The gene calls are TRBV6-5 and TRBJ2-1; 7 bases fit TRBD1. The CDR3 extends over 14 amino acids. J gave up 2 bases and V 8 bases, and 6 bases lay outside the gene matches. Germline V gene sequence: CDR1 MNHEY, CDR2 SVGAGI. The CDR3 coding sequence is TGTGCCAGCTTTCGACAGGGAACCTACAATGAGCAGTTCTTC. Its protein product is CASFRQGTYNEQFF.

The chain couples TRBV5-6 to TRBJ1-1; D is ambiguous. The length of the CDR3 is 12 residues. From germline, CDR1 is SGHDT and CDR2 YYEEEE. V dropped 0 bases and J dropped 4 bases, with 4 bases sitting between them. The CDR3 DNA is TGTGCCAGCAGCTTGGAGAGCACTGAAGCTTTCTTT. The encoded protein is CASSLESTEAFF.

The rearrangement joins TRBV5-6 to TRBJ2-3; D not resolved. Germline CDR1 is SGHDT and CDR2 is YYEEEE. The V end was cut by 6 bases, the J end by 8 bases, with 16 bases between. The CDR3 runs to 13 residues. This CDR3 is CASMSGLGVTQYF. The CDR3 DNA is TGTGCCAGCATGTCAGGTTTAGGCGTTACGCAGTATTTT.

The chain couples TRBV7-3 to TRBJ1-1, with D possibly matching TRBD1 (6 bases). There are 17 residues in the CDR3. Per the germline V gene, CDR1 is SGHTA and CDR2 is FQGTGA. V lost 5 bases, J lost 1 base, and 20 bases lay in between. This CDR3 reads CASSPNDRTSENTEAFF. For the CDR3, the DNA is TGTGCCAGCAGCCCGAACGACAGGACCTCTGAGAACACTGAAGCTTTCTTT.

The chain employs TRBV19 and TRBJ1-2; 8 nucleotides line up with TRBD1. Looked up from germline, CDR1 is LNHDA and CDR2 is SQIVND (reference sequence). After removal of 4 bases from V and 4 bases from J, the junction contained 8 bases not matched to a gene. The CDR3 extends over 15 amino acids. The CDR3 DNA reads TGTGCCAGTAGTACCGCCCAGGGGGCTGGCTATGGCTACACCTTC. Protein: CASSTAQGAGYGYTF. Full variable domain (missing parts from reference TRBV19 and TRBJ1-2): DGGITQSPKYLFRKEGQNVTLSCEQNLNHDAMYWYRQDPGQGLRLIYYSQIVNDFQKGDIAEGYSVSREKKESFPLTVTSAQKNPTAFYLCASSTAQGAGYGYTFGSGTRLTVV.

The genes are TRBV14 and TRBJ2-3, with D perhaps TRBD2 (5 bases). The V gene lost 4 bases and the J gene lost 4 bases, with 9 bases spanning the gap. This CDR3 comprises 13 residues. From germline, CDR1 is SGHDN and CDR2 FVKESK. The CDR3 sequence is CASSLLGADTQYF. DNA of the CDR3: TGTGCCAGCAGCCTCCTCGGGGCAGATACGCAGTATTTT.

V usage is TRBV6-5 and J usage is TRBJ2-7, with D hard to call. This CDR3 region has 14 residues. The V end was cut by 4 bases, the J end by 0 bases, with 10 bases between. Germline values: CDR1 MNHEY, CDR2 SVGAGI. The CDR3 spells CASSLASSSYEQYF. CDR3 bases: TGTGCCAGCAGTTTGGCTTCGAGCTCCTACGAGCAGTACTTC.

This clone has just one count. The rearrangement joins TRBV7-9 to TRBJ1-5; D not resolved. CDR1 SEHNR and CDR2 FQNEAQ come from the germline V gene (reference sequence). This CDR3 is 15 amino acids long. The V end lost 5 bases, the J end lost 7 bases, and 18 bases lay between the germline ends. DNA for the CDR3: TGTGCCAGCAGCCTATACTCTACGGGAGGACAGCCCCAGCATTTT. Translation: CASSLYSTGGQPQHF. The complete variable domain, with remaining parts taken from reference TRBV7-9 and TRBJ1-5, reads DTGVSQNPRHKITKRGQNVTFRCDPISEHNRLYWYRQTLGQGPEFLTYFQNEAQLEKSRLLSDRFSAERPKGSFSTLEIQRTEQGDSAMYLCASSLYSTGGQPQHFGDGTRLSIL.